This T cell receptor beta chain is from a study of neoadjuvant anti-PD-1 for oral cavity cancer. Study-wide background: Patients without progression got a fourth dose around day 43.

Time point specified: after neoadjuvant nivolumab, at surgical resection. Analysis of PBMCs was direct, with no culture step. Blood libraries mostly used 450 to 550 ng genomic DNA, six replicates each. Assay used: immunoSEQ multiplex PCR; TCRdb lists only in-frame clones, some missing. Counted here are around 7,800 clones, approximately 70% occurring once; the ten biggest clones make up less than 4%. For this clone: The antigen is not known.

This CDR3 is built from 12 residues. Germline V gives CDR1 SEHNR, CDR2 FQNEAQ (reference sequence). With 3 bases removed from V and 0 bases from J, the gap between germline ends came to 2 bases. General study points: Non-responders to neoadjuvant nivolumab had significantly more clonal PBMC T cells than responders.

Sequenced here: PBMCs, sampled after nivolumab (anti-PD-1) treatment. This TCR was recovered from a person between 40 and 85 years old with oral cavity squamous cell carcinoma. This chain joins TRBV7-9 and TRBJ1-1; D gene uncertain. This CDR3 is CASSFLNTEAFF. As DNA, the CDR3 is TGTGCCAGCAGCTTCTTGAACACTGAAGCTTTCTTT.